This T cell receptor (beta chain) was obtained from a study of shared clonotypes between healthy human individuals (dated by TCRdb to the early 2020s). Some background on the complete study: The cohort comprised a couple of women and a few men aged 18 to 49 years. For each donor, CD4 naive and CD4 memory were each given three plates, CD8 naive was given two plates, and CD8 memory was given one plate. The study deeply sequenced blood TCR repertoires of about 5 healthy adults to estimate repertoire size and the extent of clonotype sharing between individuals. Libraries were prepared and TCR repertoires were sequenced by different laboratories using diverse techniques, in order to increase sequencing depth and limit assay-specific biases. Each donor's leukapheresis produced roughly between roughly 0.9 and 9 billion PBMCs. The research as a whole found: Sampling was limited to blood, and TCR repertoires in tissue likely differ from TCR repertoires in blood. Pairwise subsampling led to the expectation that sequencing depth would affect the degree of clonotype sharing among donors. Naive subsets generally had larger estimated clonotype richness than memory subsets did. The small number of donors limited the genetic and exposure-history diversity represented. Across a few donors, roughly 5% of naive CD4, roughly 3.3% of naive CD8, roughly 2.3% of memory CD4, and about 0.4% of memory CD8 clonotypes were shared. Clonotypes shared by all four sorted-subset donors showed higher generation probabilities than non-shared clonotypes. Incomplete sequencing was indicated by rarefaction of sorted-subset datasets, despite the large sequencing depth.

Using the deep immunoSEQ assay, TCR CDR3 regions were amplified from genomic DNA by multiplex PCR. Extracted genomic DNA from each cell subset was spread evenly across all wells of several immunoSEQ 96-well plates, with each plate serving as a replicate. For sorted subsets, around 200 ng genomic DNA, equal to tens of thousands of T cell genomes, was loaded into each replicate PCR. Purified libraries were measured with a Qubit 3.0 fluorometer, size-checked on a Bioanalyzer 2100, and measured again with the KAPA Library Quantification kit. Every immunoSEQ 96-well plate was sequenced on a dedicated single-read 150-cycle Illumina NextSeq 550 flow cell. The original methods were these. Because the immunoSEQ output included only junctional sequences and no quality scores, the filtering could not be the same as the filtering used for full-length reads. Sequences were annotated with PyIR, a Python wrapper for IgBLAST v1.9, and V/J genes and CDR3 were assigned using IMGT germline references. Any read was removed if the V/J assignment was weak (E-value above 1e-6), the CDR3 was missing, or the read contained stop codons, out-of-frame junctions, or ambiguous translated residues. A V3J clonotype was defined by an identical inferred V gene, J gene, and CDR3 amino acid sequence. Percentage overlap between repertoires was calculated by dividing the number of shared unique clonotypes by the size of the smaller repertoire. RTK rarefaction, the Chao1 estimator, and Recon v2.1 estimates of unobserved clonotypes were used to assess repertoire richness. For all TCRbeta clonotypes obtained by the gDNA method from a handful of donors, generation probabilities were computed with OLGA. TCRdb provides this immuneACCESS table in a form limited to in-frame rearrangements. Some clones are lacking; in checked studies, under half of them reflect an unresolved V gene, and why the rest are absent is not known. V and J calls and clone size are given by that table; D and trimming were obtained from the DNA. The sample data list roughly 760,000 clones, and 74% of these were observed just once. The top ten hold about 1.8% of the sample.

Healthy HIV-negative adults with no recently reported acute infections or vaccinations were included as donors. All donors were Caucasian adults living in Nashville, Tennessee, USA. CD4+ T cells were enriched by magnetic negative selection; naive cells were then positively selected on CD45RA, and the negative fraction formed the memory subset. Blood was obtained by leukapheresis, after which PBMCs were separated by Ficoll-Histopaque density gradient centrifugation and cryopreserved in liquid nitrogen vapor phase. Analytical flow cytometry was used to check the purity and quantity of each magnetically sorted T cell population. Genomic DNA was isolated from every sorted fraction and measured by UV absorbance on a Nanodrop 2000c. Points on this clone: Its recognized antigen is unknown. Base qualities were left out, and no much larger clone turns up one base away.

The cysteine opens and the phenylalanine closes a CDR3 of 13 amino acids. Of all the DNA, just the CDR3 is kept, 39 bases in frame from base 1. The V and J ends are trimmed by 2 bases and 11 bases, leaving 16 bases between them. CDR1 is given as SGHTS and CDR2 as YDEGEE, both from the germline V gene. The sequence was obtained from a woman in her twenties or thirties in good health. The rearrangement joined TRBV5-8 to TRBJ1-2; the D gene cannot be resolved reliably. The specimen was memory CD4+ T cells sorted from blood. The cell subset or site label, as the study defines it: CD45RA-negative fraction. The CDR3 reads CASSFELTGRYTF. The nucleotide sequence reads TGTGCCAGCAGCTTCGAATTGACGGGCCGGTACACCTTC.